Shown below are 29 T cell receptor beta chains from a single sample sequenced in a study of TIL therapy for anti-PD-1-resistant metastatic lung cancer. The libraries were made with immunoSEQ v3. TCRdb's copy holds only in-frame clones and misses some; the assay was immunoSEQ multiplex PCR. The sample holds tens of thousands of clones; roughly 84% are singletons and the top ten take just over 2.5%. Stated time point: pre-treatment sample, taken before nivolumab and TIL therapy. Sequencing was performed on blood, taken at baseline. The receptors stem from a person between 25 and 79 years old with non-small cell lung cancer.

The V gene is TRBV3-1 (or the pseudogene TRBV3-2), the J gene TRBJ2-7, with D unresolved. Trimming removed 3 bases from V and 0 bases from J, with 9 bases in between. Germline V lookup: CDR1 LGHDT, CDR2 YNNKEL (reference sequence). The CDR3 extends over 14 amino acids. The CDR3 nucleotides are TGTGCCAGCAGCCATGCCCAGAGCTCCTACGAGCAGTACTTC. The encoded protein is CASSHAQSSYEQYF.

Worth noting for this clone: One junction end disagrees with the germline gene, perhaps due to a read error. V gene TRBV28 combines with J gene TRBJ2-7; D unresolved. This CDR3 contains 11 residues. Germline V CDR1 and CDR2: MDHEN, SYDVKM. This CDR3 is CASSLSYGQYF. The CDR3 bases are TGTGCCAGCAGTTTATCTTACGGGCAGTACTTC.

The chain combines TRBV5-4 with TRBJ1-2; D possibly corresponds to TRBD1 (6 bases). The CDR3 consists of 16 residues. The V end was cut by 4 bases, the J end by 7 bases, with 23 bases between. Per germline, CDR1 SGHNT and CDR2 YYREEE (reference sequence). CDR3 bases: TGTGCCAGCAGCCCCGGGACAACCACCCGGATCTTTGGCTACACCTTC. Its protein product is CASSPGTTTRIFGYTF. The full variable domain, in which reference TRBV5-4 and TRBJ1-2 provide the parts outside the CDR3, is ETGVTQSPTHLIKTRGQQVTLRCSSQSGHNTVSWYQQALGQGPQFIFQYYREEENGRGNFPPRFSGLQFPNYSSELNVNALELDDSALYLCASSPGTTTRIFGYTFGSGTRLTVV.

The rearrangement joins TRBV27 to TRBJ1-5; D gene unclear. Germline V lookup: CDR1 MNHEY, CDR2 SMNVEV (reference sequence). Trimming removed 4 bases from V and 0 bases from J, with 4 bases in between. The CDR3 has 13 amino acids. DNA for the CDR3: TGTGCCAGCAGTTCAATTAGCAATCAGCCCCAGCATTTT. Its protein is CASSSISNQPQHF.

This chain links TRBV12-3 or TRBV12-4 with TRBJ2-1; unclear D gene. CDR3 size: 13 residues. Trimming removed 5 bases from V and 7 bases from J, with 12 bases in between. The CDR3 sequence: CASSRSLGNEQFF. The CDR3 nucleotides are TGTGCCAGCAGTCGGAGCCTGGGGAATGAGCAGTTCTTC.

The CDR3 region has the DNA TGCGCCAGCAGCTTTAACACCGATAGCAATCAGCCCCAGCATTTT. Encoded protein: CASSFNTDSNQPQHF. J is TRBJ1-5 and V is TRBV5-1; no clear D gene. Trimming stripped 2 bases from V and 0 bases from J, with 9 bases between. CDR3 size: 15 residues. Germline CDR1 and CDR2: SGHRS and YFSETQ.

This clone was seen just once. For the CDR3, the DNA is TGTGCCAGCAGCTTACGACCGAGGGACACTGAAGCTTTCTTT. This codes for CASSLRPRDTEAFF. The rearrangement links TRBV7-2 to TRBJ1-1; no clear D. V was trimmed by 2 bases and J by 3 bases, leaving 10 bases between them. CDR3 size: 14 residues. The germline gives CDR1 SGHTA, CDR2 FQGNSA.

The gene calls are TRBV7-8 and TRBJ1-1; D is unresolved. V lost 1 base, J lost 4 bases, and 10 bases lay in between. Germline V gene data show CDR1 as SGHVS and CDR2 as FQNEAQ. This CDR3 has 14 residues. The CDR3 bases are TGTGCCAGCAGCTTAGGGGCGCAAGGCACTGAAGCTTTCTTT. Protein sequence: CASSLGAQGTEAFF.

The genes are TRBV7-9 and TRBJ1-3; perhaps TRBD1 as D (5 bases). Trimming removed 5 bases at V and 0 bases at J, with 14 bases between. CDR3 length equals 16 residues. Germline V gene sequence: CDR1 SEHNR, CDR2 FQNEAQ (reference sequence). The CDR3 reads CASSRTSGHSGNTIYF. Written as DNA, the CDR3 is TGTGCCAGCAGCCGGACTTCAGGACACTCTGGAAACACCATATATTTT.

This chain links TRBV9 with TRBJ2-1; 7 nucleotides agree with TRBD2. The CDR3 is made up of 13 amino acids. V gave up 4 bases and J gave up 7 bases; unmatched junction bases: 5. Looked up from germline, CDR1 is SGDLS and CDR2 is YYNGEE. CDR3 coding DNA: TGTGCCAGCAGCTTGACTAGCAGGAATGAGCAGTTCTTC. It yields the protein CASSLTSRNEQFF.

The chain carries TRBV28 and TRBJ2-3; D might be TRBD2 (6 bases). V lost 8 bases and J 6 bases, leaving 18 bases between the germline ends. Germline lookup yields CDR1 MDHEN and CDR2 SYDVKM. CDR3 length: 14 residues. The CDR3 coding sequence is TGTGCCAGCTGTCGCGCGGGACTTGATGATACGCAGTATTTT. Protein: CASCRAGLDDTQYF.

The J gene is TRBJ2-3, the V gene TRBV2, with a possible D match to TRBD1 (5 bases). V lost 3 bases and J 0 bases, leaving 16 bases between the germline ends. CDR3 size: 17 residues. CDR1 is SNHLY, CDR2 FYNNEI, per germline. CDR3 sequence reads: CASSDYLDTTSTDTQYF. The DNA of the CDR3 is TGTGCCAGCAGTGATTATCTGGACACGACTAGCACAGATACGCAGTATTTT.

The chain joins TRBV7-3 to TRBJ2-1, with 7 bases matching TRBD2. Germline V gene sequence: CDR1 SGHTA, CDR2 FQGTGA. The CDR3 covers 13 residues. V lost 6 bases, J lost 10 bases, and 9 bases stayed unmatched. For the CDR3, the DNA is TGTGCCAGCAGTGGAAAAGGAGCGGGAGAGCAGTTCTTC. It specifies CASSGKGAGEQFF.

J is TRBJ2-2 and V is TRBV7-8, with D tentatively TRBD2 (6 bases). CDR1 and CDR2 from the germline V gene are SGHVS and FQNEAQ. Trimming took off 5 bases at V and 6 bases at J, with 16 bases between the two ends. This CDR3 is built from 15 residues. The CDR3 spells CASSQAVGLSGELFF. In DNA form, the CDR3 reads TGTGCCAGCAGCCAGGCCGTGGGACTGTCCGGGGAGCTGTTTTTT.

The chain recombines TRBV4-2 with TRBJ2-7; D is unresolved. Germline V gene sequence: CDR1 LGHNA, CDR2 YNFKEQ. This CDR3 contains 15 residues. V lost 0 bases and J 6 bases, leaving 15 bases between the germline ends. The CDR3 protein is CASSQEGLRAAEQYF. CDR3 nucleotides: TGTGCCAGCAGCCAAGAGGGCCTAAGGGCGGCCGAGCAGTACTTC.

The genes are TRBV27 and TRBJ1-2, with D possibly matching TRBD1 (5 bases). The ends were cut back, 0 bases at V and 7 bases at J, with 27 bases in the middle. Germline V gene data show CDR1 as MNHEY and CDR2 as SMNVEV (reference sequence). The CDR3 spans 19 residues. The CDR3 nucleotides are TGTGCCAGCAGTTTATCGATAGGGGTGATACTCATAGCGGGGAGTGGCTACACCTTC. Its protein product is CASSLSIGVILIAGSGYTF.

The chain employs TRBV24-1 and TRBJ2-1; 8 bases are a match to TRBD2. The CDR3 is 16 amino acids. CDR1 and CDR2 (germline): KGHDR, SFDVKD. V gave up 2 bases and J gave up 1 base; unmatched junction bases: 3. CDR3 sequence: CATSDSGGESYNEQFF. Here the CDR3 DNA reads TGTGCCACCAGTGATTCGGGGGGGGAGTCCTACAATGAGCAGTTCTTC.

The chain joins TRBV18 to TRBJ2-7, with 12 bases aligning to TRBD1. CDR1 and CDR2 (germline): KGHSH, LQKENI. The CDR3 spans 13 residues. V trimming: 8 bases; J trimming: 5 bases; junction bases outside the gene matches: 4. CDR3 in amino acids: CASQGQGANEQYF. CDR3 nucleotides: TGTGCCAGCCAGGGACAGGGGGCCAACGAGCAGTACTTC.

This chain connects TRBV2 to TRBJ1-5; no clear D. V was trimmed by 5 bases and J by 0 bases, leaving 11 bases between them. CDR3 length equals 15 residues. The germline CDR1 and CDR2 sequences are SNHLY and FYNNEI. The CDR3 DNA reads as TGTGCCAGCAGTTCCCAGACGATTAGCAATCAGCCCCAGCATTTT. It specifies CASSSQTISNQPQHF.

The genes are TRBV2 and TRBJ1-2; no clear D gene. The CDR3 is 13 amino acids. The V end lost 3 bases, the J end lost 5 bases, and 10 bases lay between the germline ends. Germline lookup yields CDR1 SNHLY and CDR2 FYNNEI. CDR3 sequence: CASSDSFKYGYTF. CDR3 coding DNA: TGTGCCAGCAGTGACTCCTTTAAATATGGCTACACCTTC.

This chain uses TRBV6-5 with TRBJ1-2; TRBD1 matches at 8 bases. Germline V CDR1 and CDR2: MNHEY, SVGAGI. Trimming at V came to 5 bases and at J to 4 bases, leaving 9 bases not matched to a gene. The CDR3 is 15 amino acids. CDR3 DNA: TGTGCCAGCAGTCCCGGACAGGGTCGGGGCTATGGCTACACCTTC. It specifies CASSPGQGRGYGYTF.

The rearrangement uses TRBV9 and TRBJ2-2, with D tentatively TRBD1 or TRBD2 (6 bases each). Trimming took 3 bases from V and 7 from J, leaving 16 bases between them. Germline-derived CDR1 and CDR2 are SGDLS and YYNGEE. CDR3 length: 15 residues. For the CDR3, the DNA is TGTGCCAGCAGCGGGTTGGGGGGCGCGGTCGGGGAGCTGTTTTTT. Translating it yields CASSGLGGAVGELFF. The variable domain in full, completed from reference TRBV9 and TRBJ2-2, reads DSGVTQTPKHLITATGQRVTLRCSPRSGDLSVYWYQQSLDQGLQFLIQYYNGEERAKGNILERFSAQQFPDLHSELNLSSLELGDSALYFCASSGLGGAVGELFFGEGSRLTVL.

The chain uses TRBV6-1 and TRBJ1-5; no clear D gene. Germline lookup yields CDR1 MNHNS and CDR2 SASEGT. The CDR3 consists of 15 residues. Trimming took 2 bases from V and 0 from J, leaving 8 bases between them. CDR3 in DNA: TGTGCCAGCAGTGAATCAGCTTATAGCAATCAGCCCCAGCATTTT. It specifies CASSESAYSNQPQHF.

The CDR3 region is CAISADYGYTF. CDR3 nucleotide sequence: TGTGCCATCAGTGCGGACTATGGCTACACCTTC. The genes are TRBV10-3 and TRBJ1-2; D remains unclear. The CDR3 contains 11 residues. Germline V gene sequence: CDR1 ENHRY, CDR2 SYGVKD. The V end was cut by 4 bases, the J end by 3 bases, with 3 bases between.

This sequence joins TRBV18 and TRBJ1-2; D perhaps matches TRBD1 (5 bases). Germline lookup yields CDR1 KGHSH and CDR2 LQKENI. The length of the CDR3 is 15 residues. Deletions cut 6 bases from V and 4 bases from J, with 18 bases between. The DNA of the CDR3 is TGTGCCAGCTCCGACGGGACGGCCTTGGGCTATGGCTACACCTTC. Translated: CASSDGTALGYGYTF.

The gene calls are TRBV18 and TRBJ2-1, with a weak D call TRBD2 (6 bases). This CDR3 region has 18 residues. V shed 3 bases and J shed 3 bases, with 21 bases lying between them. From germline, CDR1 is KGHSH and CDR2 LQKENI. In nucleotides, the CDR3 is TGTGCCAGCTCACCTAGGCCCCAGGCCGGGGGTAGCTACAATGAGCAGTTCTTC. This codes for CASSPRPQAGGSYNEQFF.

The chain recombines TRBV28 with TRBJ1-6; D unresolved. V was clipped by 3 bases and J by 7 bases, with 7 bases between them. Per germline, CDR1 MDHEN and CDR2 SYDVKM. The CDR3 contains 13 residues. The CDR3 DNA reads TGTGCCAGCAGTTTGTTCGGGAATTCACCCCTCCACTTT. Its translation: CASSLFGNSPLHF.

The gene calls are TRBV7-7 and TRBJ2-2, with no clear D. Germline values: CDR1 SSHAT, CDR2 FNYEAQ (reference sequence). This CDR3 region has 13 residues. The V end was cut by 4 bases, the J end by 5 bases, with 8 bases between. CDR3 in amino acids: CASSSSGTGELFF. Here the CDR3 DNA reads TGTGCCAGCAGCTCTTCCGGGACCGGGGAGCTGTTTTTT.

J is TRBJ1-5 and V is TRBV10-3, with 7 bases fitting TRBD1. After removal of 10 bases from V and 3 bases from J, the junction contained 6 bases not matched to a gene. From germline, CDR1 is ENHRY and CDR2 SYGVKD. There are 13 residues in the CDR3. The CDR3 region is CATAGTDNQPQHF. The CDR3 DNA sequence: TGTGCCACCGCAGGGACAGACAATCAGCCCCAGCATTTT.